The 30 T cell receptor beta chains below all came from one sample that was sequenced in a study of T cells in Graves' hyperthyroidism and ophthalmopathy. Amplification yielded TCR beta CDR3 regions, with RNA transcripts as the source. TCR CDR3 underwent first-round RT-PCR with the HTBI primer set. One entry per CDR3 protein, called by TCRdb with MiXCR from the multiplex PCR reads. The sample lists more than 500,000 distinct CDR3 sequences; around 13% were seen once. The sequenced material came from blood. The source of these receptors is a woman between 35 and 50 years old with Graves' hyperthyroidism.

This clonotype has just a few counts. J is TRBJ2-7 and V is TRBV15; D is uncertain. Germline V CDR1 and CDR2: LNHNV, YYDKDF (reference sequence). This CDR3 contains 13 residues. Between the trimmed V and J ends, which lost 9 bases and 6 bases, there was a span of 18 bases. The CDR3 DNA is TGTGCCACGCAGACCATCACCCGGGTCGAGCAGTACTTC. Translated: CATQTITRVEQYF. The full variable domain, rest sourced from reference TRBV15 and TRBJ2-7, is DAMVIQNPRYQVTQFGKPVTLSCSQTLNHNVMYWYQQKSSQAPKLLFHYYDKDFNNEADTPDNFQSRRPNTSFCFLDIRSPGLGDTAMYLCATQTITRVEQYFGPGTRLTVT.

This clonotype was found many times. The chain recombines TRBV6-1 with TRBJ2-6, with no clear D. V dropped 8 bases and J dropped 0 bases, with 8 bases sitting between them. Germline assignment: CDR1 MNHNS and CDR2 SASEGT. This CDR3 spans 14 amino acids. The CDR3 sequence is CASQENSGANVLTF. The CDR3 DNA reads TGTGCCAGCCAAGAGAACTCTGGGGCCAACGTCCTGACTTTC.

This clonotype was detected only a few times. The V and J genes are TRBV20-1 and TRBJ2-7; D may match TRBD1 or TRBD2 (6 bases each). This CDR3 spans 14 amino acids. Germline values: CDR1 DFQATT, CDR2 SNEGSKA (reference sequence). Between the trimmed V and J ends, which lost 8 bases and 1 base, there was a span of 18 bases. The CDR3 DNA reads as TGCAGTCTCTGGGGGCGGGATGGATCCTACGAGCAGTACTTC. Its protein product is CSLWGRDGSYEQYF.

The chain uses TRBV27 and TRBJ2-4; 8 bases match TRBD2. CDR1 is MNHEY and CDR2 is SMNVEV in the germline V gene (reference sequence). The CDR3 spans 15 residues. Trimming removed 3 bases from V and 3 bases from J; junction bases left unmatched: 4. The CDR3 spells CASSFREGGKNIQYF. The CDR3 coding sequence is TGTGCCAGCAGTTTCCGGGAGGGGGGCAAAAACATTCAGTACTTC.

This clonotype has ten or more counts. The chain uses TRBV3-1 and TRBJ2-1; 7 bases fit TRBD1. J lost 8 bases, V lost 3 bases, and 10 bases had no gene match. The CDR3 contains 15 residues. Germline V gene lookup returns CDR1 LGHDT and CDR2 YNNKEL (reference sequence). This chain's CDR3 is CASSHDREFRDEQFF. The CDR3 DNA reads TGTGCCAGCAGCCATGACAGGGAATTTAGGGATGAGCAGTTCTTC.

This clonotype was seen repeatedly, ten times or more. The rearrangement links TRBV30 to TRBJ2-7; D gene ambiguous. Germline V gene lookup returns CDR1 GTSNPN and CDR2 SVGIG (reference sequence). There are 12 residues in the CDR3. Trimming pared 0 bases from V and 3 bases from J, leaving 6 bases between. The CDR3 DNA is TGTGCCTGGAGTGTACACAGCTACGAGCAGTACTTC. Translated, it gives CAWSVHSYEQYF.

The rearrangement joins TRBV4-1 to TRBJ2-1; D might be TRBD1 (6 bases). This CDR3 comprises 14 residues. CDR1 is MGHRA and CDR2 is YSYEKL in the germline V gene. V lost 4 bases and J 5 bases, leaving 12 bases between the germline ends. The CDR3 loop is CASSPWTVHNEQFF. CDR3 nucleotides: TGCGCCAGCAGCCCCTGGACAGTACACAATGAGCAGTTCTTC.

The gene calls are TRBV4-2 and TRBJ2-2; 11 bases line up with TRBD2. This CDR3 has 17 amino acids. Losses at the gene ends were 0 bases for V and 7 bases for J; bases not matched to a gene: 7. CDR1 and CDR2 from the germline V gene are LGHNA and YNFKEQ. CDR3 amino acids: CASSQEELAGDHGELFF. The CDR3 region has the DNA TGTGCCAGCAGCCAAGAAGAACTAGCGGGAGATCACGGGGAGCTGTTTTTT.

This clonotype was seen many times. This chain joins TRBV5-1 and TRBJ2-3, with 9 bases fitting TRBD2. Germline V gives CDR1 SGHRS, CDR2 YFSETQ. The CDR3 has 15 residues. V gave up 4 bases and J gave up 0 bases; unmatched junction bases: 3. This chain's CDR3 is CASSDSGRSTDTQYF. CDR3 nucleotide sequence: TGCGCCAGCAGCGATAGCGGGAGAAGCACAGATACGCAGTATTTT.

V is TRBV5-1 and J is TRBJ2-7, with D perhaps being TRBD1 or TRBD2 (6 bases each). V lost 6 bases and J lost 5, with 21 bases in between. Germline values: CDR1 SGHRS, CDR2 YFSETQ. CDR3 length: 15 amino acids. The CDR3 here is CASTTGAGEWNEQYF. In DNA, the CDR3 is TGCGCCAGCACCACGGGAGCAGGGGAGTGGAACGAGCAGTACTTC.

The chain combines TRBV2 with TRBJ1-4; D not resolved. The CDR3 sequence is 15 residues long. V lost 7 bases to trimming and J lost 6 bases, with 18 bases between them. CDR1 and CDR2 from the germline V gene are SNHLY and FYNNEI. CDR3 in DNA: TGTGCCAGCACCTTAAGACGAATTCGGGATGAAAAACTGTTTTTT. Its protein product is CASTLRRIRDEKLFF.

This clonotype appeared many times. The V gene is TRBV7-2, the J gene TRBJ1-2, with 7 bases that match TRBD1. The V gene end was trimmed by 2 bases and the J gene end by 5 bases; junction bases not matched to a gene: 2. Germline assignment: CDR1 SGHTA and CDR2 FQGNSA. This CDR3 comprises 13 residues. CDR3 DNA: TGTGCCAGCAGCTTAAAACAGGGGTATGGCTACACCTTC. This sequence encodes CASSLKQGYGYTF.

CDR3 DNA sequence: TGTGCCAGCAGTTCAGAACAGGGGAAGGGTGAAGCTTTCTTT. Its protein is CASSSEQGKGEAFF. The V gene is TRBV6-1, the J gene TRBJ1-1; 7 bases map to TRBD1. The CDR3 is made up of 14 amino acids. The V segment lost 5 bases and the J segment 7 bases; nucleotides outside the gene matches: 10. CDR1 is MNHNS and CDR2 is SASEGT in the germline V gene.

This clonotype was counted many times. This chain connects TRBV5-1 to TRBJ2-1; D could derive from TRBD1 or TRBD2 (5 bases each). Germline CDR1 and CDR2: SGHRS and YFSETQ. V was cut by 0 bases and J by 10 bases, with 17 bases left in between. The CDR3 extends over 15 amino acids. The CDR3 DNA is TGCGCCAGCAGCTTGGAGGGACCTTGGTCGCGGGAGCAGTTCTTC. It codes for CASSLEGPWSREQFF.

This clonotype was seen ten or more times. The chain is built from TRBV2 and TRBJ2-7, with D maybe TRBD2 (5 bases). V lost 7 bases to trimming and J lost 5 bases, with 21 bases between them. This CDR3 is built from 15 residues. The V gene's germline CDR1 is SNHLY and CDR2 FYNNEI. CDR3 in amino acids: CASTHRGETTDEQYF. The CDR3 nucleotides are TGTGCCAGCACCCACCGTGGGGAGACAACCGACGAGCAGTACTTC.

This clonotype came up many times. This chain links TRBV19 with TRBJ2-7, with TRBD1 matching over 7 bases. Losses at the gene ends were 3 bases for V and 6 bases for J; bases not matched to a gene: 8. Germline CDR1 is LNHDA and CDR2 is SQIVND (reference sequence). This CDR3 spans 14 amino acids. DNA for the CDR3: TGTGCCAGTAGTATCCTGGGACAGAACGCCGAGCAGTACTTC. This translates into CASSILGQNAEQYF.

This clonotype has a count of ten or more. The chain couples TRBV10-3 to TRBJ2-1; 8 bases are a match to TRBD2. Germline-derived CDR1 and CDR2 are ENHRY and SYGVKD. J lost 8 bases, V lost 7 bases, and 7 bases had no gene match. This CDR3 has 13 residues. CDR3 DNA sequence: TGTGCCATCAACGACGGGAGGGCCGATGAGCAGTTCTTC. As protein: CAINDGRADEQFF.

This clonotype was detected ten times or more. The gene calls are TRBV5-1 and TRBJ2-2, with D unclear. Germline V gene sequence: CDR1 SGHRS, CDR2 YFSETQ. The CDR3 spans 12 residues. Trimming took 2 bases from V and 7 from J, leaving 6 bases between them. The DNA of the CDR3 is TGCGCCAGCAGCTTTTCTAGCGGGGAGCTGTTTTTT. This encodes CASSFSSGELFF.

This clonotype was counted a few times. The chain recombines TRBV19 with TRBJ2-7, with D maybe TRBD2 (5 bases). The V and J ends lost 7 bases and 2 bases respectively, with 15 bases between them. There are 14 residues in the CDR3. Germline V gives CDR1 LNHDA, CDR2 SQIVND (reference sequence). The CDR3 bases are TGTGCCAGTAAGGACTCACAGACCGCCTACGAGCAGTACTTC. Translating gives CASKDSQTAYEQYF.

Turning to this clonotype: A read error is possible here, since a much larger clone lies one base away. In DNA form, the CDR3 reads TGTGCCAGCAGGCATAGCGGAGCTAGCACAGATACGCAGTATTTT. The encoded protein is CASRHSGASTDTQYF. The chain has TRBV27 and TRBJ2-3; a possible D gene is TRBD2 (6 bases). CDR3 length equals 15 residues. The germline V and J ends were trimmed by 6 bases and 0 bases, with 13 bases remaining between them. In germline, CDR1 is MNHEY, CDR2 SMNVEV (reference sequence).

This clonotype was seen at least ten times. The rearrangement links TRBV28 to TRBJ1-1, with 10 bases aligning to TRBD1. The germline CDR1 and CDR2 sequences are MDHEN and SYDVKM. There are 15 residues in the CDR3. V was clipped by 6 bases and J by 7 bases; unmatched bases: 11. The CDR3 here is CASRSTGTGAIEAFF. For the CDR3, the DNA is TGTGCCAGCAGAAGCACAGGGACAGGGGCGATTGAAGCTTTCTTT.

At least ten counts were recorded for this clonotype. V and J are TRBV10-3 and TRBJ2-1; no reliable D call. The CDR3 runs 15 residues. From germline, CDR1 is ENHRY and CDR2 SYGVKD. The germline V and J ends were trimmed by 0 bases and 5 bases, with 11 bases remaining between them. CDR3 in DNA: TGTGCCATCAGTGAGTCAAGGGCCTATAACAATGAGCAGTTCTTC. This gives the protein CAISESRAYNNEQFF.

There are a few counts of this clonotype. The CDR3: CASSLIESYEQYF. CDR3 nucleotide sequence: TGTGCCAGCAGCTTAATTGAGTCCTACGAGCAGTACTTC. The chain has TRBV7-6 and TRBJ2-7; D unresolved. The CDR3 is 13 residues long. Germline-derived CDR1 and CDR2 are SGHVS and FNYEAQ. Trimming pared 2 bases from V and 1 base from J, leaving 6 bases between.

This clonotype has only a few counts. The gene calls are TRBV7-9 and TRBJ2-1, with 10 bases identical to TRBD2. The CDR3 extends over 17 amino acids. V was clipped by 5 bases and J by 7 bases; unmatched bases: 14. CDR1 is SEHNR, CDR2 FQNEAQ, per germline (reference sequence). DNA for the CDR3: TGTGCCAGCAGCCCAAGACGTCTAGCGGGAGAGAGGAATGAGCAGTTCTTC. Its protein product is CASSPRRLAGERNEQFF.

The table lists this clonotype with many counts. This rearrangement joins TRBV12-3 or TRBV12-4 to TRBJ1-3; D call uncertain. V was shortened by 3 bases and J by 0 bases, with 12 bases between the two germline ends. CDR3 length equals 16 residues. CDR3 sequence reads: CASSFHAGVSGNTIYF. In nucleotides, the CDR3 is TGTGCCAGCAGTTTCCACGCCGGAGTCTCTGGAAACACCATATATTTT.

This clonotype was counted many times. V usage is TRBV28 and J usage is TRBJ1-5, with 8 nucleotides matching TRBD1. The CDR3 is made up of 17 amino acids. The germline V gene encodes CDR1 MDHEN and CDR2 SYDVKM. Losses at the gene ends were 6 bases for V and 6 bases for J; bases not matched to a gene: 16. The CDR3 DNA follows: TGTGCCAGCAGCATAGCCCGACAGGGGATCGTTGTTCAGCCCCAGCATTTT. It codes for CASSIARQGIVVQPQHF.

This clonotype was picked up a small number of times. This chain joins TRBV20-1 and TRBJ2-1; TRBD2 matches 11 bases. After removal of 0 bases from V and 8 bases from J, the junction contained 6 bases not matched to a gene. Germline V gives CDR1 DFQATT, CDR2 SNEGSKA (reference sequence). The length of the CDR3 is 15 residues. The CDR3 region is CSARDQASGRYEQFF. The CDR3 bases are TGCAGTGCTAGAGATCAGGCTAGCGGGAGGTATGAGCAGTTCTTC.

For this clonotype: The missing conserved phenylalanine or tryptophan at the end of this CDR3 makes a read error likely. The chain couples TRBV5-5 to TRBJ2-5; D remains ambiguous. The CDR3 covers 16 residues. Germline V gene lookup returns CDR1 SGHKS and CDR2 YYEKEE (reference sequence). The V gene lost 0 bases and the J gene lost 0 bases, with 12 bases spanning the gap. The CDR3 DNA is TGTGCCAGCAGCTTGGAAGCCAGTGTGTACCAAGAGACCCAGTACCTC. Translation gives CASSLEASVYQETQYL.

The chain uses TRBV6-2 or TRBV6-3 and TRBJ2-2; TRBD2 agrees at 10 bases. In germline, CDR1 is MNHEY, CDR2 SVGEGT. The V segment lost 10 bases and the J segment 6 bases; nucleotides outside the gene matches: 11. The CDR3 extends over 15 amino acids. The CDR3 sequence: CANILAGEVAGELFF. As DNA, the CDR3 is TGTGCCAACATCCTAGCGGGAGAGGTGGCCGGGGAGCTGTTTTTT.

This clonotype has a count of ten or more. The chain couples TRBV27 to TRBJ2-1; TRBD2 matches 7 bases. The J segment lost 7 bases and the V segment lost 6 bases, leaving 12 bases of the junction unmatched. Germline values: CDR1 MNHEY, CDR2 SMNVEV (reference sequence). CDR3 size: 15 residues. The CDR3 is CASRWEGRRMNEQFF. DNA of the CDR3: TGTGCCAGCAGATGGGAGGGTCGTAGAATGAATGAGCAGTTCTTC.